The next 14 T cell receptor beta chains were all read from a single sample in a study of blood T cell repertoires in COVID-19. Only in-frame clones appear in the TCRdb table, and some are missing; sequencing was by immunoSEQ multiplex PCR. Of under 300,000 clones listed, 80% to 90% are singletons. The sample consisted of peripheral blood. These receptors were collected from a woman in her seventies with acute or convalescent COVID-19.

This CDR3 reads CASSSLGGQAGELFF. Written as DNA, the CDR3 is TGTGCCAGCAGCTCCCTCGGGGGGCAGGCCGGGGAGCTGTTTTTT. V is TRBV7-6 and J is TRBJ2-2; a weak D match, TRBD2 (7 bases). CDR1 and CDR2 (germline): SGHVS, FNYEAQ. The ends were cut back, 4 bases at V and 6 bases at J, with 15 bases in the middle. CDR3 size: 15 residues.

This rearrangement joins TRBV7-2 to TRBJ1-1, with a possible D match to TRBD1 (6 bases). V shed 3 bases and J shed 1 base, with 15 bases lying between them. The germline V gene encodes CDR1 SGHTA and CDR2 FQGNSA. This CDR3 region has 16 residues. The CDR3 is CASSLMPTGTNTEAFF. The CDR3 DNA follows: TGTGCCAGCAGCTTGATGCCCACAGGGACGAACACTGAAGCTTTCTTT. Drawing the rest from reference TRBV7-2 and TRBJ1-1, the complete variable domain is GAGVSQSPSNKVTEKGKDVELRCDPISGHTALYWYRQSLGQGLEFLIYFQGNSAPDKSGLPSDRFSAERTGGSVSTLTIQRTQQEDSAVYLCASSLMPTGTNTEAFFGQGTRLTVV.

This clone was picked up a small number of times. J is TRBJ1-6 and V is TRBV5-1; the D gene is possibly TRBD1 (6 bases). CDR3 size: 13 residues. Germline CDR1 and CDR2: SGHRS and YFSETQ. V lost 7 bases, J lost 5 bases, and 10 bases lay in between. The CDR3 region is CASREGDNSPLHF. DNA for the CDR3: TGCGCCAGCCGAGAGGGGGATAATTCACCCCTCCACTTT. The full variable domain, completed using reference TRBV5-1 and TRBJ1-6, is KAGVTQTPRYLIKTRGQQVTLSCSPISGHRSVSWYQQTPGQGLQFLFEYFSETQRNKGNFPGRFSGRQFSNSRSEMNVSTLELGDSALYLCASREGDNSPLHFGNGTRLTVT.

This sequence joins TRBV4-1 and TRBJ1-4, with a tentative D call TRBD1 (5 bases). CDR1 and CDR2 from the germline V gene are MGHRA and YSYEKL. The CDR3 is 16 amino acids. V lost 3 bases and J 5 bases, leaving 16 bases between the germline ends. DNA for the CDR3: TGCGCCAGCAGCCACGCAAGGGACTTGGGGAATGAAAAACTGTTTTTT. Amino acids: CASSHARDLGNEKLFF.

V is TRBV5-5 and J is TRBJ1-1, with a possible D match to TRBD1 (6 bases). The V gene lost 2 bases and the J gene lost 3 bases, with 11 bases spanning the gap. This CDR3 contains 14 residues. Per the germline V gene, CDR1 is SGHKS and CDR2 is YYEKEE (reference sequence). CDR3 amino acids: CASSFPGAYTEAFF. CDR3 DNA sequence: TGTGCCAGCAGCTTCCCAGGGGCCTACACTGAAGCTTTCTTT.

The genes are TRBV5-4 and TRBJ2-2, with no clear D. This CDR3 region has 14 residues. Germline loops: CDR1 SGHNT, CDR2 YYREEE (reference sequence). V dropped 1 base and J dropped 2 bases, with 6 bases sitting between them. Here the CDR3 DNA reads TGTGCCAGCAGCTTGAGCCGAAACACCGGGGAGCTGTTTTTT. Protein sequence: CASSLSRNTGELFF.

The gene calls are TRBV19 and TRBJ1-1; weak D call: TRBD1 (5 bases). Trimming left V 5 bases short and J 3 bases short, with 7 bases between. Germline CDR1 and CDR2: LNHDA and SQIVND (reference sequence). The CDR3 has 12 amino acids. This CDR3 is CASSVTDTEAFF. The CDR3 DNA sequence: TGTGCCAGTAGTGTGACAGACACTGAAGCTTTCTTT.

The chain has TRBV18 and TRBJ2-5, with 8 bases aligning to TRBD1. This CDR3 is built from 14 residues. Germline loops: CDR1 KGHSH, CDR2 LQKENI. The junction had 4 bases not matched to a gene; V was cut back by 2 bases and J by 5 bases. The CDR3: CASSPGTGEETQYF. The CDR3 coding sequence is TGTGCCAGCTCACCAGGGACAGGAGAGGAGACCCAGTACTTC.

This clone has more than one count but fewer than ten. CDR3 protein: CASSSGGKLGYTF. The CDR3 DNA reads as TGTGCCAGCAGCTCCGGGGGGAAGCTAGGCTACACCTTC. The gene calls are TRBV7-2 and TRBJ1-2, with D possibly TRBD1 on 5 matching bases. Trimming cost V 4 bases and J 8 bases, with 14 bases left between them. The CDR3 loop spans 13 amino acids. Germline V CDR1 and CDR2: SGHTA, FQGNSA.

The rearrangement joins TRBV30 to TRBJ2-2; a possible D gene is TRBD1 (6 bases). Per germline, CDR1 GTSNPN and CDR2 SVGIG (reference sequence). The V end lost 0 bases, the J end lost 7 bases, and 24 bases lay between the germline ends. The CDR3 is 18 amino acids. The CDR3 sequence: CAWSVLFGGWGQGGELFF. In DNA form, the CDR3 reads TGTGCCTGGAGTGTACTATTTGGCGGTTGGGGGCAGGGCGGGGAGCTGTTTTTT.

The chain has TRBV6-6 and TRBJ2-6; D gene unclear. CDR1 and CDR2 from the germline V gene are MNHNY and SVGAGI (reference sequence). CDR3 size: 14 residues. V lost 8 bases to trimming and J lost 0 bases, with 8 bases between them. For the CDR3, the DNA is TGTGCCAGCGCCCGAGGCTCTGGGGCCAACGTCCTGACTTTC. This gives the protein CASARGSGANVLTF.

This clone was detected a few times. The chain combines TRBV20-1 with TRBJ1-1, with 7 bases aligning to TRBD1. The CDR3 spans 11 residues. V was pared by 6 bases and J by 8 bases, with 6 bases of the junction left unmatched. Germline CDR1 is DFQATT and CDR2 is SNEGSKA (reference sequence). The CDR3 DNA follows: TGCAGTGCCGATCAAGGGGGCGAAGCTTTCTTT. This codes for CSADQGGEAFF.

This chain uses TRBV7-6 with TRBJ1-6, with 9 bases fitting TRBD1. Germline V gene lookup returns CDR1 SGHVS and CDR2 FNYEAQ. V shed 5 bases, J shed 8 bases, and the junction held 10 bases outside the gene matches. The CDR3 extends over 16 amino acids. The CDR3 DNA follows: TGTGCCAGCAGCCCGCTGGGACAGGGAAAGGATTCACCCCTCCACTTT. Protein: CASSPLGQGKDSPLHF.

The chain employs TRBV29-1 and TRBJ1-2; D may be TRBD1 (6 bases). The CDR3 is 11 amino acids. The V end lost 4 bases, the J end lost 8 bases, and 11 bases lay between the germline ends. Germline V gene lookup returns CDR1 SQVTM and CDR2 ANQGSEA. CDR3 protein: CSVATGRGYTF. In DNA, the CDR3 is TGCAGCGTTGCGACAGGAAGAGGCTACACCTTC.